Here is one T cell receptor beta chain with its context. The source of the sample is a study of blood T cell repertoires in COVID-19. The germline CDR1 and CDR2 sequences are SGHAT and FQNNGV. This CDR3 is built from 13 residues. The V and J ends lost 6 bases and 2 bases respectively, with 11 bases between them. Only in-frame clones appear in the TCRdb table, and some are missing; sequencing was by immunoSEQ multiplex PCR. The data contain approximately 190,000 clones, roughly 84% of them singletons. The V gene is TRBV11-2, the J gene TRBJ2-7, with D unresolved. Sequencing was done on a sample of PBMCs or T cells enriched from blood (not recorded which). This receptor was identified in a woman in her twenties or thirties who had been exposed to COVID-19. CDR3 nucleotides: TGTGCCAGCAGAAATTACGGTACCTACGAGCAGTACTTC. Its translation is CASRNYGTYEQYF. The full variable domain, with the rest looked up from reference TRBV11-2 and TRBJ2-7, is EAGVAQSPRYKIIEKRQSVAFWCNPISGHATLYWYQQILGQGPKLLIQFQNNGVVDDSQLPKDRFSAERLKGVDSTLKIQPAKLEDSAVYLCASRNYGTYEQYFGPGTRLTVT.